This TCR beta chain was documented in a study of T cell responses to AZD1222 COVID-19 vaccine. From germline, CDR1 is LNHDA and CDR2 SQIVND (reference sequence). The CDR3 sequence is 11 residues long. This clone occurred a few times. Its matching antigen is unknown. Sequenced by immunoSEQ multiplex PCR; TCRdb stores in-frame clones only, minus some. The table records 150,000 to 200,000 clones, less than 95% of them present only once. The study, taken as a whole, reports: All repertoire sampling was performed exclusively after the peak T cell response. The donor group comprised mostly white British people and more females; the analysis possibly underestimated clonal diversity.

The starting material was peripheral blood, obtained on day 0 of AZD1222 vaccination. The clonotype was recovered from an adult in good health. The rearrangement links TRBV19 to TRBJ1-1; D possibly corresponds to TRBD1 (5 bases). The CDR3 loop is CATTRGAEAFF. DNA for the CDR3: TGTGCGACCACCCGGGGCGCTGAAGCTTTCTTT.